A single sample is the source of the 19 T cell receptor beta chains below, sequenced in a study of vaccination effects on CD4 cells after COVID-19. Before any sequencing was done, the ViraFEST assay used viral peptide pools to expand antigen-specific CD4+ T cells. Scientists isolated CD4+ T cells after a roughly ten-day culture period ended. Each participant received a vaccine that was either BNT162b2 or mRNA-1273, given as two doses. Some clones are missing from TCRdb's copy, which holds only in-frame ones; the method was immunoSEQ multiplex PCR. Of roughly 59,000 clones listed, 75% to 85% are singletons. No antigen is known for these receptors. The material sequenced was CD4+ T cells from PBMCs cultured with HCoV-OC43 spike peptides, taken after COVID-19 vaccination. Documented subset: HCoV-OC43 spike overlapping peptide pool stimulation. Receptor source: a human donor who received a COVID-19 vaccine.

CDR3 sequence reads: CASSEEETGGDNSPLHF. CDR3 DNA: TGTGCCAGCAGTGAAGAAGAAACAGGGGGGGATAATTCACCCCTCCACTTT. The chain carries TRBV2 and TRBJ1-6, with 8 nucleotides matching TRBD1. Per the germline V gene, CDR1 is SNHLY and CDR2 is FYNNEI. The CDR3 sequence is 17 residues long. V trimming: 1 base; J trimming: 5 bases; junction bases outside the gene matches: 7.

The chain links TRBV18 to TRBJ2-7, with 12 bases fitting TRBD1. CDR3 size: 17 residues. Trimming removed 2 bases from V and 7 bases from J; junction bases left unmatched: 12. CDR1 and CDR2 from the germline V gene are KGHSH and LQKENI. CDR3 nucleotide sequence: TGTGCCAGCTCACCAAACATCCCGGGACAGGGGGCGGGGGAGCAGTACGTC. Its protein is CASSPNIPGQGAGEQYV.

The chain links TRBV10-3 to TRBJ1-1; D not resolved. The V gene's germline CDR1 is ENHRY and CDR2 SYGVKD. CDR3 length: 13 amino acids. Trimming removed 0 bases at V and 4 bases at J, with 6 bases between. The DNA of the CDR3 is TGTGCCATCAGTGAGTCGATAATCACTGAAGCTTTCTTT. Translation gives CAISESIITEAFF.

This clone appeared a few times. The chain joins TRBV14 to TRBJ2-2, with D unclear. V lost 5 bases, J lost 2 bases, and 15 bases lay in between. The length of the CDR3 is 16 residues. Germline loops: CDR1 SGHDN, CDR2 FVKESK. CDR3 DNA sequence: TGTGCCAGCAGCTCAGTCCCAGCAGAAAACACCGGGGAGCTGTTTTTT. It specifies CASSSVPAENTGELFF.

This clone was recorded a few times. This chain links TRBV12-5 with TRBJ2-5, with D perhaps being TRBD1 or TRBD2 (5 bases each). This CDR3 has 18 residues. Trimming took 0 bases from V and 5 from J, leaving 22 bases between them. Per the germline V gene, CDR1 is LGHNT and CDR2 is FRNRAP. CDR3 DNA: TGTGCTAGTGGTTTGGTTGGAGATGGGACCCCCACGGTGGAGACCCAGTACTTC. It yields the protein CASGLVGDGTPTVETQYF.

This sequence joins TRBV2 and TRBJ2-2; tentatively, D is TRBD2 (5 bases). V dropped 2 bases and J dropped 7 bases, with 14 bases sitting between them. Germline loops: CDR1 SNHLY, CDR2 FYNNEI. The CDR3 has 15 residues. The DNA of the CDR3 is TGTGCCAGCAGTGAATTGGAGGCGGCCATCGGGGAGCTGTTTTTT. Translated: CASSELEAAIGELFF.

The gene calls are TRBV6-5 and TRBJ2-3, with a weak D call TRBD1 (6 bases). V gave up 8 bases and J gave up 5 bases, with 14 bases separating them. The germline V gene has CDR1 MNHEY and CDR2 SVGAGI. The CDR3 length is 13 residues. The CDR3 here is CASGRTDEDTQYF. The CDR3 DNA sequence: TGTGCCAGCGGGCGGACAGATGAAGATACGCAGTATTTT.

J is TRBJ2-4 and V is TRBV12-5; D may match TRBD1 or TRBD2 (5 bases each). Germline lookup yields CDR1 LGHNT and CDR2 FRNRAP. The V and J ends lost 0 bases and 0 bases respectively, with 12 bases between them. This CDR3 region has 17 residues. CDR3 loop: CASGLVLDSGAKNIQYF. The DNA for the CDR3 is TGTGCTAGTGGTTTGGTACTCGACAGCGGAGCCAAAAACATTCAGTACTTC.

The V call is TRBV9, the J call TRBJ2-1; 10 positions agree with TRBD1. There are 16 residues in the CDR3. Per germline, CDR1 SGDLS and CDR2 YYNGEE. V gave up 1 base and J gave up 2 bases; unmatched junction bases: 3. The CDR3 coding sequence is TGTGCCAGCAGCGTATTAGGACAGGGGGCCTACAATGAGCAGTTCTTC. It yields the protein CASSVLGQGAYNEQFF.

This clone occurred a few times. The V gene is TRBV27, the J gene TRBJ2-1, with 15 bases that match TRBD2. CDR3 size: 18 residues. Germline-derived CDR1 and CDR2 are MNHEY and SMNVEV (reference sequence). V lost 6 bases, J lost 1 base, and 7 bases stayed unmatched. CDR3: CASSGLAGGPTSYNEQFF. CDR3 in DNA: TGTGCCAGCAGCGGACTAGCGGGGGGGCCGACGTCCTACAATGAGCAGTTCTTC.

The chain recombines TRBV7-2 with TRBJ1-6; D might be TRBD1 (5 bases). The CDR3 totals 16 residues. V was cut by 2 bases and J by 6 bases, with 14 bases left in between. Germline V CDR1 and CDR2: SGHTA, FQGNSA. The CDR3 region is CASSLFQGYSNSPLHF. The CDR3 nucleotides are TGTGCCAGCAGCTTATTCCAGGGTTATAGTAATTCACCCCTCCACTTT.

The chain uses TRBV20-1 and TRBJ1-4, with D maybe TRBD1 (5 bases). Germline loops: CDR1 DFQATT, CDR2 SNEGSKA (reference sequence). This CDR3 has 13 residues. With 3 bases removed from V and 8 bases from J, the gap between germline ends came to 13 bases. CDR3 in amino acids: CSASLAGSEKLFF. CDR3 DNA sequence: TGCAGTGCTAGTTTGGCAGGGTCGGAAAAACTGTTTTTT.

The chain uses TRBV28 and TRBJ1-1; D possibly corresponds to TRBD1 (6 bases). V shed 5 bases and J shed 2 bases, with 12 bases lying between them. The V gene's germline CDR1 is MDHEN and CDR2 SYDVKM. The CDR3 runs 14 residues. The CDR3 nucleotides are TGTGCCAGCAGTCAACAGGGTTATAACACTGAAGCTTTCTTT. As protein: CASSQQGYNTEAFF.

This chain links TRBV9 with TRBJ2-5; TRBD1 agrees at 8 bases. The germline gives CDR1 SGDLS, CDR2 YYNGEE. V was clipped by 1 base and J by 2 bases; unmatched bases: 7. The CDR3 has 16 amino acids. CDR3 nucleotides: TGTGCCAGCAGCGTAAGGGGACAGGCCGGACAAGAGACCCAGTACTTC. Its protein product is CASSVRGQAGQETQYF.

The chain links TRBV4-1 to TRBJ1-3, with 8 bases fitting TRBD1. Trimming cost V 4 bases and J 0 bases; bases outside gene matches: 8. The CDR3 loop spans 17 amino acids. Per the germline V gene, CDR1 is MGHRA and CDR2 is YSYEKL. The chain's CDR3 is CASSRLRQGNSGNTIYF. The DNA for the CDR3 is TGCGCCAGCAGCCGACTTAGACAGGGGAACTCTGGAAACACCATATATTTT.

This chain links TRBV7-2 with TRBJ1-1, with D possibly matching TRBD1 (6 bases). The V end was cut by 1 base, the J end by 6 bases, with 24 bases between. The germline V gene has CDR1 SGHTA and CDR2 FQGNSA. This CDR3 is 18 amino acids long. CDR3 amino acids: CASSLEPMRLGGAAEAFF. CDR3 DNA: TGTGCCAGCAGCTTAGAACCGATGAGGTTGGGGGGCGCCGCTGAAGCTTTCTTT.

This sequence joins TRBV6-5 and TRBJ1-1; 9 nucleotides line up with TRBD1. Per the germline V gene, CDR1 is MNHEY and CDR2 is SVGAGI. The CDR3 spans 14 residues. Losses at the gene ends were 5 bases for V and 6 bases for J; bases not matched to a gene: 7. Written as DNA, the CDR3 is TGTGCCAGCAGTCTCACAGGGGGCAGCGCTGAAGCTTTCTTT. Translating gives CASSLTGGSAEAFF.

This chain's CDR3 is CASSSGPLGNQPQHF. CDR3 sequence (DNA): TGTGCCAGCAGCTCCGGGCCTCTTGGGAATCAGCCCCAGCATTTT. The gene calls are TRBV11-2 and TRBJ1-5, with D hard to call. The CDR3 covers 15 residues. CDR1 is SGHAT, CDR2 FQNNGV, per germline. Deletions cut 4 bases from V and 4 bases from J, with 14 bases between.

The genes are TRBV7-8 and TRBJ2-1; D is undetermined. This CDR3 region has 14 residues. The germline CDR1 and CDR2 sequences are SGHVS and FQNEAQ. V lost 5 bases to trimming and J lost 8 bases, with 16 bases between them. The CDR3 protein is CASSPKLLAYEQFF. Written as DNA, the CDR3 is TGTGCCAGCAGCCCAAAGCTATTAGCTTATGAGCAGTTCTTC.